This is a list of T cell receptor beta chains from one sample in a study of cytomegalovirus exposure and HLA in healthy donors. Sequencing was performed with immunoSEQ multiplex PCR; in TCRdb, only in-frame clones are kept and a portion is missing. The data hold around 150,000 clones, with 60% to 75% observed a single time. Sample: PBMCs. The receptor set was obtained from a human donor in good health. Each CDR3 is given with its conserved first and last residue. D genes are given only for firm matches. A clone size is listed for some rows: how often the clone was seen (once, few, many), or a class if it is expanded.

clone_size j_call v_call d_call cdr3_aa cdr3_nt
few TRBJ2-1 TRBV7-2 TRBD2 CASSFSGLAGVEQFF TGTGCCAGCAGCTTTAGCGGGCTAGCGGGAGTTGAGCAGTTCTTC
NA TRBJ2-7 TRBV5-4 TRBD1 CASSWGTDTHEQYF TGTGCCAGCAGCTGGGGGACAGACACCCACGAGCAGTACTTC
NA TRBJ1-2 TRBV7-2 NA CASSLGLGGLGYGYTF TGTGCCAGCAGCTTAGGGTTGGGGGGGCTTGGCTATGGCTACACCTTC
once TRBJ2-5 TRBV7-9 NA CASSFGGVKQETQYF TGTGCCAGCAGCTTTGGGGGCGTAAAGCAAGAGACCCAGTACTTC
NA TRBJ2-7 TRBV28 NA CASSHRDWVYEQYF TGTGCCAGCAGTCACCGGGACTGGGTTTACGAGCAGTACTTC
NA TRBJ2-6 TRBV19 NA CASSIESAGANVLTF TGTGCCAGTAGTATAGAATCCGCTGGGGCCAACGTCCTGACTTTC
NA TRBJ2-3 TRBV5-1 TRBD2 CASRTSGRGGTQYF TGCGCCAGCAGGACTAGCGGCCGTGGGGGTACGCAGTATTTT
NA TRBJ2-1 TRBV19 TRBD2 CASSIESGRFYNEQFF TGTGCCAGTAGTATAGAAAGCGGGAGATTCTACAATGAGCAGTTCTTC
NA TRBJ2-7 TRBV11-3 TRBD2 CASSPRGGRYEQYF TGTGCCAGCAGCCCCCGGGGCGGGAGATACGAGCAGTACTTC
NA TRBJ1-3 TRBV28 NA CASSRGEGFSGNTIYF TGTGCCAGCAGTAGGGGGGAGGGGTTCTCTGGAAACACCATATATTTT
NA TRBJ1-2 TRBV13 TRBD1 CASSPRDSYGYTF TGTGCCAGCAGCCCCCGGGACAGCTATGGCTACACCTTC
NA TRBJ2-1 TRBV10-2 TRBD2 CASRPGLAGGNEQFF TGCGCCAGCAGACCGGGACTAGCAGGTGGTAATGAGCAGTTCTTC
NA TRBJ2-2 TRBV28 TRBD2 CASKGLAVLGAGELFF TGTGCCAGCAAGGGACTAGCAGTCCTGGGGGCCGGGGAGCTGTTTTTT
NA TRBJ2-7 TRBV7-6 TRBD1 CASSSGQGGYEQYF TGTGCCAGCAGCTCGGGACAGGGGGGCTACGAGCAGTACTTC
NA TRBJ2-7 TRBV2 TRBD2 CASTARRTGTSGRSDYEQYF TGTGCCAGCACGGCGCGAAGGACAGGGACTAGCGGGAGGTCAGACTACGAGCAGTACTTC
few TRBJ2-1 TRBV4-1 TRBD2 CASSNSEPGLENEQFF TGCGCCAGCAGCAACTCCGAACCGGGACTAGAAAATGAGCAGTTCTTC
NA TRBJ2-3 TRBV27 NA CASSPEGDISQYF TGTGCCAGCAGTCCTGAGGGCGATATCTCGCAGTATTTT
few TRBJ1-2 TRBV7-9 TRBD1 CASSLTGGYGYTF TGTGCCAGCAGCCTGACAGGGGGCTATGGCTACACCTTC
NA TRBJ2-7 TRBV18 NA CASSRDKEYEQYF TGTGCCAGCTCACGGGACAAGGAGTACGAGCAGTACTTC
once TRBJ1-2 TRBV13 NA CASSFPRGGNYGYTF TGTGCCAGCAGCTTTCCCCGGGGGGGTAACTATGGCTACACCTTC
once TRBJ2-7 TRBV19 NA CASSRELGYEQYF TGTGCCAGTAGTCGGGAATTGGGCTACGAGCAGTACTTC
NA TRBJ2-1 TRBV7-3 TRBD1 CASSPRQGSYNEQFF TGTGCCAGCAGCCCAAGACAGGGTTCCTACAATGAGCAGTTCTTC
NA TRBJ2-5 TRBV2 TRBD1 CASRGQGDLETQYF TGTGCCAGCAGAGGGCAGGGGGATTTAGAGACCCAGTACTTC
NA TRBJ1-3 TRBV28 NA CASRQGSGNTIYF TGTGCCAGCAGACAGGGTTCTGGAAACACCATATATTTT
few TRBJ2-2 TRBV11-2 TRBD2 CASSLDSGYTGELFF TGTGCCAGCAGCTTAGATAGCGGGTATACCGGGGAGCTGTTTTTT
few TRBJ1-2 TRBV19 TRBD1 CASSIGAGGQSYYGYTF TGTGCCAGTAGTATAGGCGCGGGGGGACAGTCCTACTATGGCTACACCTTC
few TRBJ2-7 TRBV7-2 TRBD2 CASSLGLAGGKQYF TGTGCCAGCAGCTTAGGATTAGCGGGAGGAAAGCAGTACTTC
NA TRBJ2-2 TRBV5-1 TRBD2 CASSSGTNTGELFF TGCGCCAGCAGTAGCGGGACTAACACCGGGGAGCTGTTTTTT
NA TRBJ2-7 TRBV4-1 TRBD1 CASSQDWGGQGAGSYEQYF TGCGCCAGCAGCCAAGACTGGGGCGGGCAGGGGGCGGGCTCCTACGAGCAGTACTTC
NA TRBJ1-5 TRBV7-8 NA CASSGQPRNQPQHF TGTGCCAGCAGTGGACAACCCCGCAATCAGCCCCAGCATTTT
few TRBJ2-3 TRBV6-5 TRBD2 CASSYSRLASTDTQYF TGTGCCAGCAGTTACTCACGACTAGCGAGTACAGATACGCAGTATTTT
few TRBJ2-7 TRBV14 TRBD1 CASSHGTAEYF TGTGCCAGCAGCCACGGGACAGCGGAGTACTTC
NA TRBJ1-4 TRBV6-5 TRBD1 CASRPGQYNEKLFF TGTGCCAGCAGGCCGGGACAGTATAATGAAAAACTGTTTTTT
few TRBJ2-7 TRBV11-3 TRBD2 CASSLGLAEGYEQYF TGTGCCAGCAGCCTCGGACTAGCGGAGGGTTACGAGCAGTACTTC
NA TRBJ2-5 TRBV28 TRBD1 CASSSSGTGAREQYF TGTGCCAGCAGTTCATCCGGGACAGGGGCCCGAGAGCAGTACTTC
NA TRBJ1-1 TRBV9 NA CASGGGALGTEAFF TGTGCCTCTGGTGGGGGCGCGTTGGGCACTGAAGCTTTCTTT
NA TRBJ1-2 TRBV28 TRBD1 CASTRGGQASNYGYTF TGTGCCAGCACCCGAGGTGGACAGGCCTCTAACTATGGCTACACCTTC
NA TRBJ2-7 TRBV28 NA CASSFRGSNSYEQYF TGTGCCAGCAGTTTTAGGGGGTCTAACTCCTACGAGCAGTACTTC
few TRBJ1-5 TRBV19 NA CASSITGVSNQPQHF TGTGCCAGTAGTATCACCGGGGTTAGCAATCAGCCCCAGCATTTT
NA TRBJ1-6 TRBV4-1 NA CASSQGDSSPLHF TGCGCCAGCAGCCAAGGAGACAGCTCACCCCTCCACTTT
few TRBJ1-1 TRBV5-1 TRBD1 CASSVDRGTSNTEAFF TGCGCCAGCAGCGTGGACAGGGGGACTTCGAACACTGAAGCTTTCTTT
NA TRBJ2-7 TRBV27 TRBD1 CASSSKSGTGGGEQYF TGTGCCAGCAGTTCCAAGTCCGGGACAGGGGGCGGAGAGCAGTACTTC
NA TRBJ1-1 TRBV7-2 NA CASSLYGGDTEAFF TGTGCCAGCAGCTTATACGGAGGGGACACTGAAGCTTTCTTT
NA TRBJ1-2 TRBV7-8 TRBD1 CASSLNQGQVGYTF TGTGCCAGCAGCCTTAACCAGGGACAGGTTGGCTACACCTTC
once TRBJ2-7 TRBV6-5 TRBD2 CASSYSRTSGVYEQYF TGTGCCAGCAGTTACTCGCGGACTAGCGGGGTTTACGAGCAGTACTTC
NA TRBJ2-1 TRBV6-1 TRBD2 CASSEVAGGYNEQFF TGTGCCAGCAGTGAAGTAGCGGGCGGGTACAATGAGCAGTTCTTC